This paragraph reports one T cell receptor beta chain. What antigen it recognizes has not been identified. Base qualities were left out, and no much larger clone turns up one base away. The germline V gene (reference sequence) gives CDR1 as GTSNPN and CDR2 as SVGIG. Trimming costs V 8 bases and J 2 bases, and their ends lie 12 bases apart. Taken from cysteine to phenylalanine, the CDR3 has 12 residues. The read is trimmed to its CDR3 DNA, 36 bases read in frame from base 1. Peripheral blood CD8+ and CD4+ T cells from healthy donors, Susac syndrome patients and multiple sclerosis patients were profiled by high-throughput TCR beta sequencing. The multiple sclerosis controls were treatment-naive patients who had stable or active relapsing-remitting disease and met the revised McDonald criteria. CD8+ TEMRA cells were enriched by FACS, while bulk CD8+ and CD4+ T cells were purified by magnetic negative isolation. Blood was collected in EDTA tubes and processed within 24 hours, with PBMCs isolated through density gradient centrifugation. PBMCs intended for TCR sequencing were cryopreserved in liquid nitrogen and thawed later in a water bath at 37 degrees C. The sorted or isolated CD4+, CD8+ and CD8+ TEMRA cells reached a purity of at least 90%.

The data derive from a study of CD8 T cells in Susac syndrome (dated 2019 in TCRdb). At the level of the whole study: Whether CD8+ T cell activation and differentiation in Susac syndrome was antigen driven was tested using repertoire sequencing. The clonality of the CD8+ T cell repertoire was compared across 12 healthy donors, roughly 14 Susac syndrome patients and around 16 multiple sclerosis patients. Paper-wide results and their limitations: The TCR sequencing and HLA analysis was acknowledged to have included a relatively small number of individuals.

RNA was extracted with the RNeasy kit and roughly 0.45 to 1 ug was reverse transcribed using random hexamers. TCR beta CDR3 regions were amplified with the immunoSEQ multiplex PCR assay covering 54 Vbeta and 13 Jbeta segments. PCR amplification bias was corrected using a synthetic template baseline for primer optimization and computational correction. The authors' analysis ran thus. Only productive sequences were kept, with reads annotated to V, D and J genes according to IMGT and analyzed in immunoSEQ Analyzer. To calculate clonality, Shannon entropy was normalized by log2 of the number of productive unique sequences and then subtracted from one. For each patient and control, public and private clones were evaluated within the 100 most prevalent clones. A clone was defined as Susac-specific if it was absent from the healthy and MS cohorts, from over 1,000 published viral clones and from other ImmuneACCESS disease sequences. TCRdb itself trimmed the public reads at Q25 with fastp, ran MiXCR and retained productive beta chains. When rows share a CDR3 protein, they turn into one entry using the most common DNA and genes. These V and J calls rely on TCRdb rather than the paper's analysis. For this sample there are 210,000 or so distinct CDR3 sequences; roughly 92% appear just once. Roughly 0.15% of the sample comes from the top ten.

This clonotype was obtained from a human donor with multiple sclerosis. The chain employs TRBV30 and TRBJ2-5; there is no confident call for the D gene. Sequencing input: CD8+ T cells from PBMCs. The bases read TGTGCCCGCGGTGGGGAACAAGAGACCCAGTACTTC. The translation is CARGGEQETQYF.